The 14 T cell receptor beta chains reported below all come from one sample, sequenced in a study of CD8+ T cells in alopecia areata. RNA was extracted and reverse transcribed into cDNA as the sequencing template. Data came from immunoSEQ multiplex PCR; TCRdb stores just in-frame clones and leaves some out. The sample lists 150,000 to 200,000 clones; about 63% were seen once. The sample was CD4+ T cells sorted from blood, taken at week 0. These receptors all come from a human donor with alopecia areata.

This clone turned up a few times. The rearrangement joins TRBV5-4 to TRBJ2-2; maybe TRBD1 (6 bases). The CDR3 consists of 17 residues. Germline V gene lookup returns CDR1 SGHNT and CDR2 YYREEE (reference sequence). The V end lost 4 bases, the J end lost 3 bases, and 19 bases lay between the germline ends. Written as DNA, the CDR3 is TGTGCCAGCAGCATCTTTGAGGGGGTAGGGGACACCGGGGAGCTGTTTTTT. Translated, it gives CASSIFEGVGDTGELFF.

This CDR3 reads CASSPTSGGSETQYF. In nucleotides, the CDR3 is TGCGCCAGCAGCCCGACTAGCGGGGGGTCCGAGACCCAGTACTTC. The chain recombines TRBV5-1 with TRBJ2-5; TRBD2 aligns across 13 bases. Germline V gives CDR1 SGHRS, CDR2 YFSETQ. CDR3 length equals 15 residues. The V and J ends lost 4 bases and 5 bases, in that order; junction bases with no gene match: 5.

This clone was detected a few times. This sequence joins TRBV5-1 and TRBJ1-6; no firm D call. V dropped 2 bases and J dropped 7 bases, with 4 bases sitting between them. Germline values: CDR1 SGHRS, CDR2 YFSETQ. The CDR3 has 12 amino acids. The DNA for the CDR3 is TGCGCCAGCAGCTTCGAGAATTCACCCCTCCACTTT. Translated, it gives CASSFENSPLHF.

This clone showed up just a few times. The gene calls are TRBV27 and TRBJ1-5, with D unresolved. CDR1 is MNHEY and CDR2 is SMNVEV in the germline V gene (reference sequence). The germline V and J ends were trimmed by 4 bases and 5 bases, with 12 bases remaining between them. The CDR3 length is 14 residues. For the CDR3, the DNA is TGTGCCAGCAGTTCCGGCGGGAGCTATCAGCCCCAGCATTTT. It yields the protein CASSSGGSYQPQHF.

The gene calls are TRBV4-2 and TRBJ2-1, with 7 bases aligning to TRBD2. The V gene's germline CDR1 is LGHNA and CDR2 YNFKEQ. This CDR3 has 16 amino acids. V dropped 0 bases and J dropped 2; count of bases not matched to a gene: 4. CDR3 nucleotides: TGTGCCAGCAGCCAAGATGTCGCGGGGGCCTACAATGAGCAGTTCTTC. It encodes CASSQDVAGAYNEQFF.

For this clone: The germline gene is not matched at one end of the junction; a read error may be the cause. The chain couples TRBV20-1 to TRBJ2-5; a possible D gene is TRBD1 (5 bases). The CDR3 length is 11 residues. From germline, CDR1 is DFQATT and CDR2 SNEGSKA (reference sequence). The CDR3 nucleotides read TGCAGTGCTAGGGGGCCCGAGGCCCAACACTTC. Protein sequence: CSARGPEAQHF.

The V gene is TRBV2, the J gene TRBJ2-5; 7 bases line up with TRBD2. Germline CDR1 reads SNHLY; CDR2 reads FYNNEI. The CDR3 is 11 residues long. Germline trimming cut 8 bases from V and 5 bases from J; bases unmatched to any gene: 2. This CDR3 reads CASGREETQYF. The CDR3 DNA reads as TGTGCCAGCGGGAGGGAGGAGACCCAGTACTTC.

The rearrangement uses TRBV30 and TRBJ1-2; D not resolved. The CDR3 is 13 amino acids. With 8 bases removed from V and 4 bases from J, the gap between germline ends came to 17 bases. Germline-derived CDR1 and CDR2 are GTSNPN and SVGIG (reference sequence). In nucleotides, the CDR3 is TGTGCCGGAGGGCGGGGATCCTCCTATGGCTACACCTTC. This sequence encodes CAGGRGSSYGYTF.

The CDR3 sequence: CAWRTTGNTIYF. In nucleotides, the CDR3 is TGTGCCTGGAGAACCACAGGAAACACCATATATTTT. This chain connects TRBV30 to TRBJ1-3; D not resolved. V gave up 3 bases and J gave up 4 bases, with 7 bases separating them. CDR3 length equals 12 residues. Per germline, CDR1 GTSNPN and CDR2 SVGIG (reference sequence). Drawing the rest from reference TRBV30 and TRBJ1-3, the complete variable domain is SQTIHQWPATLVQPVGSPLSLECTVEGTSNPNLYWYRQAAGRGLQLLFYSVGIGQISSEVPQNLSASRPQDRQFILSSKKLLLSDSGFYLCAWRTTGNTIYFGEGSWLTVV.

V usage is TRBV29-1 and J usage is TRBJ2-5; 7 positions agree with TRBD1. The junction had 11 bases not matched to a gene; V was cut back by 6 bases and J by 4 bases. This CDR3 spans 14 amino acids. Looked up from germline, CDR1 is SQVTM and CDR2 is ANQGSEA. This CDR3 is CSVADRVGVETQYF. DNA of the CDR3: TGCAGCGTCGCTGACAGGGTAGGAGTAGAGACCCAGTACTTC.

This rearrangement joins TRBV30 to TRBJ1-5; 10 bases align to TRBD1. CDR3 size: 12 residues. CDR1 is GTSNPN and CDR2 is SVGIG in the germline V gene (reference sequence). Trimming took 5 bases from V and 5 from J; bases not matched to a gene: 0. The CDR3 DNA reads TGTGCCTGGGGACAGGGGGATCAGCCCCAGCATTTT. Translation gives CAWGQGDQPQHF. Drawing the rest from reference TRBV30 and TRBJ1-5, the complete variable domain is SQTIHQWPATLVQPVGSPLSLECTVEGTSNPNLYWYRQAAGRGLQLLFYSVGIGQISSEVPQNLSASRPQDRQFILSSKKLLLSDSGFYLCAWGQGDQPQHFGDGTRLSIL.

The chain combines TRBV7-2 with TRBJ2-2; the D gene is possibly TRBD1 (6 bases). The CDR3 is 14 residues long. Between the trimmed V and J ends, which lost 3 bases and 6 bases, there was a span of 11 bases. Germline V gene sequence: CDR1 SGHTA, CDR2 FQGNSA. As DNA, the CDR3 is TGTGCCAGCAGCTTGGGGGCCATGGCCGGGGAGCTGTTTTTT. Its translation: CASSLGAMAGELFF.

The rearrangement links TRBV6-6 to TRBJ1-2, with D uncertain. Germline CDR1 MNHNY, CDR2 SVGAGI (reference sequence). This CDR3 comprises 14 residues. V lost 2 bases to trimming and J lost 4 bases, with 11 bases between them. CDR3: CASSYGGSGYGYTF. The CDR3, as DNA: TGTGCCAGCAGTTACGGTGGTTCAGGCTATGGCTACACCTTC.

J is TRBJ2-7 and V is TRBV25-1; 9 bases are a match to TRBD2. V shed 6 bases and J 6 bases; nucleotides not matched to a gene: 9. Germline CDR1 reads MGHDK; CDR2 reads SYGVNS. CDR3 length: 14 amino acids. The CDR3 region is CASSPAGGAPEQYF. The CDR3 coding sequence is TGTGCCAGCAGCCCAGCGGGGGGCGCGCCCGAGCAGTACTTC.